The rows below give T cell receptor beta chains drawn from one sample of a study of post-analysis software for immune sequencing data. One entry per CDR3 protein, called by TCRdb with MiXCR from the PCR reads. The sample has 750,000 to 950,000 distinct CDR3 sequences; approximately 53% are singletons. The source material was blood. The receptors derive from a girl aged 5-17 years with multiple sclerosis. CDR3s leave out the opening cysteine and the closing phenylalanine or tryptophan. The D gene is left open where the match is weak.

V	J	D	CDR3
TRBV5-1	TRBJ2-2	-	ASSRIPGVTGELF
TRBV7-3	TRBJ2-1	TRBD2	ASSYSIAGSSSYNEQF
TRBV29-1	TRBJ2-1	-	SVSVGSSYNEQF
TRBV3-1	TRBJ1-2	TRBD1	ASSQGTLLRGQSNYGYT
TRBV29-1	TRBJ1-1	TRBD1	SVSTGGTEAF
TRBV5-1	TRBJ1-1	-	ASSNRALNTEAF
TRBV29-1	TRBJ1-2	-	SVDGRANYGYT
TRBV27	TRBJ2-7	TRBD2	ASSIAGGSLYEQY
TRBV7-2	TRBJ2-3	-	ASSLMKGTDTQY
TRBV6-5	TRBJ1-2	-	ASSARRHGYT
TRBV15	TRBJ2-5	TRBD1	ATSSRDSVKQY
TRBV6-6	TRBJ2-1	TRBD2	ASILPGLREQF
TRBV3-1	TRBJ2-7	TRBD2	ASSRSGTDEQY
TRBV7-8	TRBJ2-3	TRBD1	ASSSGQVHTDTQY
TRBV9	TRBJ1-1	-	ASSVAVGTEAF
TRBV20-1	TRBJ2-3	-	SARAGGLHTDTQY
TRBV10-3	TRBJ2-7	TRBD1	AISDDRVSYEQY
TRBV21-1	TRBJ2-7	-	APDPGGSFNYEQY
TRBV7-3	TRBJ2-7	TRBD1	ASSMLDRAHEQY
TRBV6-5	TRBJ1-1	TRBD1	ASSRTGPWTEAF
TRBV5-1	TRBJ2-6	-	ASDPGNSGANVLT
TRBV12-3/TRBV12-4	TRBJ1-2	TRBD1	ASSLGTGHGYT
TRBV12-3/TRBV12-4	TRBJ1-1	-	ASSLGGSEAF
TRBV6-5	TRBJ2-5	-	ASSYSGRDQETQY
TRBV20-1	TRBJ2-1	-	SATRTYNEQF
TRBV9	TRBJ2-5	TRBD2	ASSVGGSGGSGTQY
TRBV20-1	TRBJ2-3	-	SANPGGTGRTDTQY
TRBV6-4	TRBJ2-1	-	ASSGTESNEQF
TRBV6-1	TRBJ2-5	-	ASRQGTGETQY
TRBV7-6	TRBJ2-3	TRBD1	ASSPKGQTDTQY
TRBV14	TRBJ1-1	-	ASSQASRAF
TRBV4-1	TRBJ2-7	-	ASSQHFPGSNSYEQY
TRBV29-1	TRBJ1-2	-	SALGTNYGYT
TRBV29-1	TRBJ1-1	-	SVIRRLATEAF
TRBV15	TRBJ2-3	-	ATVREGSTDTQY
TRBV20-1	TRBJ1-2	-	SARDVAGYGYT
TRBV20-1	TRBJ2-1	TRBD2	SAIPGLGTSSYNEQF
TRBV20-1	TRBJ2-1	-	SARSPSSEQF
TRBV29-1	TRBJ2-1	-	SGYRGGDEQF
TRBV9	TRBJ2-7	-	ASSARDGDSYEQY
TRBV6-5	TRBJ1-2	-	ASSQGYPDGYT
TRBV20-1	TRBJ2-1	-	SAQSAFPSYNEQF
TRBV20-1	TRBJ2-3	-	SAREGTSRLTDTQY
TRBV20-1	TRBJ2-4	TRBD1	SAGTALAKNIQY
TRBV7-9	TRBJ2-5	-	ASSLPGVAEETQY
TRBV4-1	TRBJ2-7	TRBD2	ASSQTTSGRAGYEQY
TRBV4-1	TRBJ1-5	-	ASSQGARGHSNQPQH
TRBV7-2	TRBJ1-5	-	ASSSPTGGNQPQH
TRBV5-1	-	TRBD2	ASSPGLAGLWEQY
TRBV4-1	TRBJ2-7	TRBD2	ASSQVAGTPAEQY
TRBV3-1	TRBJ2-7	-	ASSQDWGGEQY
TRBV12-3/TRBV12-4	TRBJ2-7	TRBD1	ASSLVQGAAEQY
TRBV5-1	TRBJ1-2	-	VSSFSDYGYT